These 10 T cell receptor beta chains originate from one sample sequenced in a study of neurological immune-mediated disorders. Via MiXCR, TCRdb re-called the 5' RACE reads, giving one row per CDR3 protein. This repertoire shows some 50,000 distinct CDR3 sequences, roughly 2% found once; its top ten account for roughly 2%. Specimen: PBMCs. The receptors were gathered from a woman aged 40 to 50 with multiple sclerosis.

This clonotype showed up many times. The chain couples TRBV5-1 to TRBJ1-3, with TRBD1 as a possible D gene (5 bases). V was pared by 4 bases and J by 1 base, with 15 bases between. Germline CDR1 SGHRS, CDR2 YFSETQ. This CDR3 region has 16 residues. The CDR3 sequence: CASSVDSGGSGNTIYF. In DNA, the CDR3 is TGCGCCAGCAGCGTAGACAGCGGCGGATCTGGAAACACCATATATTTT.

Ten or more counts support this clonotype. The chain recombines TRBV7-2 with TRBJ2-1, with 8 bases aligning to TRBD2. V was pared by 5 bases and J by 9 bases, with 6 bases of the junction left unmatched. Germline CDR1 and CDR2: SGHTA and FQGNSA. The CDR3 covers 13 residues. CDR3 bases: TGTGCCAGCAGCCCCGACCGGGGGGGTGAGCAGTTCTTC. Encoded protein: CASSPDRGGEQFF.

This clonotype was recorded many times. The CDR3 here is CASSITGASSGANVLTF. DNA for the CDR3: TGCGCCAGCAGCATAACGGGGGCTAGCTCTGGGGCCAACGTCCTGACTTTC. The genes are TRBV4-1 and TRBJ2-6; D may match TRBD1 or TRBD2 (6 bases each). V was pared by 5 bases and J by 0 bases, with 14 bases between. This CDR3 comprises 17 residues. The germline V gene encodes CDR1 MGHRA and CDR2 YSYEKL.

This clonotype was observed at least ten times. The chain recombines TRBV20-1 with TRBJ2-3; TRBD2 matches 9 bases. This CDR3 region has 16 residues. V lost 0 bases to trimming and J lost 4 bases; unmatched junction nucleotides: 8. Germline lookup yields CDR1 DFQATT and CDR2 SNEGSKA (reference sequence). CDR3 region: CSARDLEGGGADTQYF. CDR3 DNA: TGCAGTGCTAGAGATCTAGAAGGCGGGGGGGCAGATACGCAGTATTTT.

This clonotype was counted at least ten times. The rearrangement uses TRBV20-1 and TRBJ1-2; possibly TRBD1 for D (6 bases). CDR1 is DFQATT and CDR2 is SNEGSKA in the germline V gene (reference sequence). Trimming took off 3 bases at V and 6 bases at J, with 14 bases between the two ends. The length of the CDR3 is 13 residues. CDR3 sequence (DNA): TGCAGTGCTAGTGGGGGCCAGTACGATGGCTACACCTTC. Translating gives CSASGGQYDGYTF.

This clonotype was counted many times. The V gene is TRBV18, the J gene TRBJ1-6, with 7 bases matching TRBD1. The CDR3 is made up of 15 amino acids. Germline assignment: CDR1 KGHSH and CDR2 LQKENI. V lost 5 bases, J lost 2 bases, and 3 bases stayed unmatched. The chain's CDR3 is CASSGDSTYNSPLHF. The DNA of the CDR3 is TGTGCCAGCTCAGGGGACAGTACCTATAATTCACCCCTCCACTTT.

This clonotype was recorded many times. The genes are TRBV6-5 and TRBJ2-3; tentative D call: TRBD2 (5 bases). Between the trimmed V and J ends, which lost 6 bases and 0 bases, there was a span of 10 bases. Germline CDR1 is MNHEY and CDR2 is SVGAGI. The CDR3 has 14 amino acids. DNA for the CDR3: TGTGCCAGCAGAGACGGGGATAGCACAGATACGCAGTATTTT. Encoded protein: CASRDGDSTDTQYF.

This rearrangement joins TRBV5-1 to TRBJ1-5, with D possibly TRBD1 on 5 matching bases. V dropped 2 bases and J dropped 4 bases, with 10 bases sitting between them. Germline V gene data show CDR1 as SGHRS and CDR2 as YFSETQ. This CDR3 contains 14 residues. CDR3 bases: TGCGCCAGCAGCTTTCCATCAGGGAATCAGCCCCAGCATTTT. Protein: CASSFPSGNQPQHF.

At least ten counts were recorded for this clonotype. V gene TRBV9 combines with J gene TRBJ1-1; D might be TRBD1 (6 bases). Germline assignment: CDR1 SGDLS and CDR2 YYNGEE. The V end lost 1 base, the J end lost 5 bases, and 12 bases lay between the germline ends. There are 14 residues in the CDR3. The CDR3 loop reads CASSVPTGRTEAFF. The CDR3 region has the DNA TGTGCCAGCAGCGTACCTACAGGGCGGACTGAAGCTTTCTTT.

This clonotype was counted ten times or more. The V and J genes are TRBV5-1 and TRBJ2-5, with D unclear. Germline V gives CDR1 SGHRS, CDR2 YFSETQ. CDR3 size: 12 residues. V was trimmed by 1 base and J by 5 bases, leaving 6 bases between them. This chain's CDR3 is CASSLPEETQYF. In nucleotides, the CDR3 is TGCGCCAGCAGCTTGCCGGAGGAGACCCAGTACTTC. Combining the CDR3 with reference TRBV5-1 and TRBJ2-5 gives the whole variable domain KAGVTQTPRYLIKTRGQQVTLSCSPISGHRSVSWYQQTPGQGLQFLFEYFSETQRNKGNFPGRFSGRQFSNSRSEMNVSTLELGDSALYLCASSLPEETQYFGPGTRLLVL.